These 8 T cell receptor beta chains share one sample of origin, sequenced in a study of blood T cells in healthy people across ages. A second PCR of about 6 to 11 cycles used a sample-barcoded 5' primer and a J-beta primer mix. In TCRdb, the 5' RACE reads were re-called with MiXCR into one record per CDR3 protein. This table holds about 1.7 million distinct CDR3 sequences, approximately 28% found once. The sequenced sample was blood. The receptor set was obtained from a woman under 40 in good health.

This clonotype showed up just a few times. The rearrangement links TRBV7-9 to TRBJ1-2, with D tentatively TRBD1 (5 bases). This CDR3 is built from 14 residues. Germline V gene lookup returns CDR1 SEHNR and CDR2 FQNEAQ (reference sequence). Trimming removed 0 bases at V and 8 bases at J, with 13 bases between. The CDR3 DNA sequence: TGTGCCAGCAGCTTAGCTTCCAGGGCGTGGGGCTACACCTTC. As protein: CASSLASRAWGYTF.

The chain links TRBV2 to TRBJ2-1; no clear D gene. From germline, CDR1 is SNHLY and CDR2 FYNNEI. This CDR3 comprises 14 residues. The V end was cut by 2 bases, the J end by 12 bases, with 17 bases between. CDR3 coding DNA: TGTGCCAGCAGTGAAAGGGCCCCGTGGCGTGCGCAGTTCTTC. As protein: CASSERAPWRAQFF.

The rearrangement links TRBV7-3 to TRBJ2-2; tentatively, D is TRBD2 (5 bases). CDR1 is SGHTA, CDR2 FQGTGA, per germline. The length of the CDR3 is 14 residues. Trimming took 0 bases from V and 7 from J, leaving 9 bases between them. The CDR3 loop is CASSLTPAGGELFF. CDR3 sequence (DNA): TGTGCCAGCAGCTTAACCCCGGCGGGCGGGGAGCTGTTTTTT.

The chain carries TRBV7-2 and TRBJ2-1; D might be TRBD1 (6 bases). Trimming removed 6 bases at V and 8 bases at J, with 14 bases between. Germline V gives CDR1 SGHTA, CDR2 FQGNSA. The CDR3 is 13 residues long. The CDR3 reads CASRGDKGDEQFF. In nucleotides, the CDR3 is TGTGCCAGCAGGGGGGACAAAGGGGATGAGCAGTTCTTC.

V and J are TRBV2 and TRBJ1-1; D is unresolved. Trimming removed 6 bases from V and 1 base from J, with 9 bases in between. CDR1 and CDR2 from the germline V gene are SNHLY and FYNNEI. This CDR3 comprises 13 residues. The CDR3 DNA reads as TGTGCCAGCAGGGGAAAGAGGAACACTGAAGCTTTCTTT. It yields the protein CASRGKRNTEAFF.

This clonotype was seen a few times. The chain is built from TRBV11-2 and TRBJ2-2, with D possibly matching TRBD1 (6 bases). The CDR3 consists of 13 residues. V lost 3 bases to trimming and J lost 6 bases, with 8 bases between them. In germline, CDR1 is SGHAT, CDR2 FQNNGV. DNA of the CDR3: TGTGCCAGCAGCTTTACAGGGCCCGGGGAGCTGTTTTTT. Translated, it gives CASSFTGPGELFF.

The chain couples TRBV19 to TRBJ1-4, with D possibly TRBD1 on 6 matching bases. The V end lost 9 bases, the J end lost 4 bases, and 15 bases lay between the germline ends. The V gene's germline CDR1 is LNHDA and CDR2 SQIVND (reference sequence). This CDR3 region has 14 residues. CDR3 in amino acids: CASRPGRGNEKLFF. In DNA form, the CDR3 reads TGTGCCAGCCGACCGGGCAGGGGTAATGAAAAACTGTTTTTT.

V is TRBV30 and J is TRBJ2-7; 8 positions match TRBD2. CDR3 length: 12 residues. Unmatched junction bases numbered 2, after V lost 7 bases and J lost 0 bases. Germline CDR1 GTSNPN, CDR2 SVGIG (reference sequence). The CDR3 DNA reads as TGTGCCTCTCTAGCGGGCTCCTACGAGCAGTACTTC. Protein product: CASLAGSYEQYF.